Listed here is a single T cell receptor (beta chain). Its matching antigen is unknown. The ends were cut back, 7 bases at V and 11 bases at J, with 24 bases in the middle. There are 15 residues in the CDR3. In germline, CDR1 is LNHDA, CDR2 SQIVND (reference sequence). Despite likely unrecorded immune exposures, the donors were nominally healthy at the time of sampling. The data derive from a study of cytomegalovirus exposure and HLA in healthy donors. Study outcomes and limitations: CMV serostatus was the only recorded immune exposure for donors. The study assumed roughly uniform donor sequencing depth for presence/absence analyses. The investigators catalogued some 160 TCR beta chains as cytomegalovirus-associated.

PCR employed 60 Vbeta and 13 Jbeta primers. The assay was immunoSEQ multiplex PCR, and TCRdb's table has in-frame clones only and misses some. Among around 150,000 clones listed, under 70% were seen once. The sample comprised PBMCs. The receptor's source is a woman aged 60-70 years in good health and CMV-seronegative. The chain has TRBV19 and TRBJ1-5; the D gene is possibly TRBD1 (6 bases). The CDR3 DNA reads TGTGCCAGTAAGGGTGGGGCAGGGGCAAACAACGCCCAGCATTTT. It specifies CASKGGAGANNAQHF.